The rows below give T cell receptor beta chains drawn from one sample of a study of shared clonotypes between healthy human individuals. Clones were read by immunoSEQ multiplex PCR, and TCRdb kept only the in-frame ones, dropping some. The sample records about 2,200,000 clones, under 95% being singletons. Specimen: naive CD8+ T cells from PBMCs. These receptors were taken from a man between 18 and 35 years old in good health. Some clones in this sample may be carry-over from other donors' samples. Each CDR3 is given with its conserved first and last residue. A D gene is named only where the DNA matches it firmly. Only some rows state a clone size, as once, few, many or a class for expanded clones.

J,D,V,size,DNA,CDR3
TRBJ2-1,-,TRBV4-3,-,TGCGCCAGCAGCCAAGATCCCAGGTTCCCGGACAATGAGCAGTTCTTC,CASSQDPRFPDNEQFF
TRBJ2-7,TRBD1,TRBV28,-,TGTGCCAGCAGTTTATACAGGGGCTTAGCCTACGAGCAGTACTTC,CASSLYRGLAYEQYF
TRBJ2-5,-,TRBV28,-,TGTGCCAGCCAGTCTGATAACAGGGCTTGGGAGACCCAGTACTTC,CASQSDNRAWETQYF
TRBJ2-7,-,TRBV5-6,-,TGTGCCAGCAGCTTCGGGACATCTTACTCCTACGAGCAGTACTTC,CASSFGTSYSYEQYF
TRBJ2-3,TRBD1,TRBV4-1,-,TGCGCCAGCAGCCACCCGACAGGGGGATCAGATACGCAGTATTTT,CASSHPTGGSDTQYF
TRBJ2-1,-,TRBV28,-,TGTGCCAGCAGTTTAGGTGTCTCCTACAATGAGCAGTTCTTC,CASSLGVSYNEQFF
TRBJ1-1,TRBD1,TRBV6-1,-,TGTGCCAGCAGTGCCGTGACAGGGGGCTTCGGAGCTTTCTTT,CASSAVTGGFGAFF
TRBJ2-7,-,TRBV5-1,-,TGCGCCAGCAGCTGGAACAAGTACGAGCAGTACTTC,CASSWNKYEQYF
TRBJ2-1,-,TRBV27,few,TGTGCCAGCAGTCCGCATAACAATGAGCAGTTCTTC,CASSPHNNEQFF
TRBJ2-5,-,TRBV27,-,TGTGCCAGCAGCGGGAGAGGGACGGAGACCCAGTACTTC,CASSGRGTETQYF
TRBJ2-1,TRBD2,TRBV19,once,TGTGCCAGTAGTCCCGTAGCGGGAGGGTACAATGAGCAGTTCTTC,CASSPVAGGYNEQFF
TRBJ2-7,-,TRBV4-3,-,TGCGCCAGCAGCCAAGTGTTTCAGGGCTTCTACGAGCAGTACTTC,CASSQVFQGFYEQYF
TRBJ2-7,-,TRBV14,-,TGTGCCAGCAGCCAAGGATATGAGACAGGCCGCTACGAGCAGTACTTC,CASSQGYETGRYEQYF
TRBJ2-5,TRBD1,TRBV27,-,TGTGCCAGCAGTCCCCTTAGGACAGGGGGTGAACAAGAGACCCAGTACTTC,CASSPLRTGGEQETQYF
TRBJ1-1,-,TRBV7-2,-,TGTGCCAGCAGCTTTAATGCCAACACTGAAGCTTTCTTT,CASSFNANTEAFF
TRBJ2-1,TRBD2,TRBV5-6,-,TGTGCCAGCAGCTTGGGTGCTAGCGGGAGACAGGAGGATGAGCAGTTCTTC,CASSLGASGRQEDEQFF
TRBJ2-7,-,TRBV19,-,TGTGCCAGTGCCCCCCGGGGAGTGGGAGCCCTCTACGAGCAGTACTTC,CASAPRGVGALYEQYF
TRBJ2-7,-,TRBV7-9,-,TGTGCCAGCAGCTCTTCCAGGGCTTTCTACGAGCAGTACTTC,CASSSSRAFYEQYF
TRBJ2-1,-,TRBV7-6,-,TGTGCCAGCAGCTTAGGGCCCGACTTCTACAATGAGCAGTTCTTC,CASSLGPDFYNEQFF
TRBJ2-7,TRBD1,TRBV30,-,TGTGCCTGGAGTGTAAGGGCCGGGACAGGGGTCTACGAGCAGTACTTC,CAWSVRAGTGVYEQYF
TRBJ1-1,-,TRBV5-1,-,TGCGCCAGCAGCTTCTCGGACCGTCCCACTGAAGCTTTCTTT,CASSFSDRPTEAFF
TRBJ2-7,-,TRBV27,-,TGTGCCAGCAGTCTCGGCAGGAGCTCCTACGAGCAGTACTTC,CASSLGRSSYEQYF
TRBJ1-5,-,TRBV19,-,TGTGCCAGTAGTATCACCCCTTGGGGCGGCAATCAGCCCCAGCATTTT,CASSITPWGGNQPQHF
TRBJ2-1,TRBD2,TRBV11-3,few,TGTGCCAGCAGCTTAGGCGGGGGAGCGGGAGGCGCGTACAATGAGCAGTTCTTC,CASSLGGGAGGAYNEQFF
TRBJ2-1,TRBD2,TRBV25-1,-,TGTGCCAGCCATGCTAGCGGGACCTACAATGAGCAGTTCTTC,CASHASGTYNEQFF
TRBJ2-7,-,TRBV28,few,TGTGCCAGCAGCAACTACGAGCAGTACTTC,CASSNYEQYF
TRBJ1-2,TRBD1,TRBV28,-,TGTGCCAGCAGTTCACACTCGACAGGGGGCGATGGCTACACCTTC,CASSSHSTGGDGYTF
TRBJ2-3,-,TRBV4-1,-,TGCGCCAGCAGCCAAGCGATCACAGATACGCAGTATTTT,CASSQAITDTQYF
TRBJ2-7,TRBD2,TRBV28,-,TGTGCCAGCAGCTTGCGGGAGAGGTACGAGCAGTACTTC,CASSLRERYEQYF
TRBJ2-7,-,TRBV5-1,-,TGCGCCAGCAGCCCAGCGATGGGACTGAGTTCCTACGAGCAGTACTTC,CASSPAMGLSSYEQYF
TRBJ1-3,TRBD1,TRBV14,-,TGTGCCAGCAGCCAAGAGTGGGGACAGATCTCTGGAAACACCATATATTTT,CASSQEWGQISGNTIYF
TRBJ1-5,-,TRBV27,-,TGTGCCGGAACAGCACGAAGAACCGATAGCAATCAGCCCCAGCATTTT,CAGTARRTDSNQPQHF
TRBJ2-7,-,TRBV5-1,-,TGCGCCAGCAGCGAAGGGATTTCCTACGAGCAGTACTTC,CASSEGISYEQYF
TRBJ2-2,-,TRBV7-9,-,TGTGCCAGCAGCGCGGGCGGGGAGCTGTTTTTT,CASSAGGELFF
TRBJ2-7,TRBD1,TRBV4-3,once,TGCGCCAGCAGCCACGAACCCCGGGACAGGGGGTACGAGCAGTACTTC,CASSHEPRDRGYEQYF
TRBJ2-7,TRBD2,TRBV7-2,-,TGTGCCAGCAGACCTATCGCTAGCGGGAGCGAAAGCTCCTACGAGCAGTACTTC,CASRPIASGSESSYEQYF
TRBJ2-7,-,TRBV7-9,-,TGTGCCAGCAGCCAGAGATCCCCACTACTCTCCGAGCAGTACTTC,CASSQRSPLLSEQYF
TRBJ2-1,TRBD1,TRBV18,-,TGTGCCAGCTCACCACCGGGGACAGGGGGCTTTAATGAGCAGTTCTTC,CASSPPGTGGFNEQFF
TRBJ2-2,TRBD1,TRBV13,-,TGTGCCAGCAGCTCGGGACAGATTAGCACCGGGGAGCTGTTTTTT,CASSSGQISTGELFF
TRBJ2-2,-,TRBV9,few,TGTGCCAGCAGCGTATCCAGGACCCTCAACACCGGGGAGCTGTTTTTT,CASSVSRTLNTGELFF
TRBJ2-7,TRBD2,TRBV7-2,-,TGTGCCAGCAGCTTAGGGGGGAGGGGAAGCTCCTACGAGCAGTACTTC,CASSLGGRGSSYEQYF
TRBJ2-7,-,TRBV19,few,TGTGCCAGTAAGTGGATCTACGAGCAGTACTTC,CASKWIYEQYF
TRBJ2-7,TRBD1,TRBV19,-,TGTGCCAGTAGTCTAGGGACAGGGGGCTACGAGCAGTACTTC,CASSLGTGGYEQYF
TRBJ2-4,TRBD1,TRBV7-9,-,TGTGCCAGCAGCCCCCACCGACTACAGGGGGAGTCGGACATTCAGTACTTC,CASSPHRLQGESDIQYF
TRBJ1-1,-,TRBV6-5,-,TGTGCCAGCACTCAGGGTTGGCCCGCTGAAGCTTTCTTT,CASTQGWPAEAFF
TRBJ1-3,-,TRBV7-9,-,TGTGCCAGCAGCTTGCAGGCCTCTGGAAACACCATATATTTT,CASSLQASGNTIYF
TRBJ2-1,-,TRBV9,-,TGTGCCAGCAGCGTTGGGGGAACCTACAATGAGCAGTTCTTC,CASSVGGTYNEQFF
TRBJ1-1,-,TRBV19,few,TGTGCCAGTAGTTTTACAGGGATTGAAGCTTTCTTT,CASSFTGIEAFF
TRBJ1-3,-,TRBV28,-,TGTGCCAGCAGTATACCCCAGGACCCTGGAAACACCATATATTTT,CASSIPQDPGNTIYF